This T cell receptor (beta chain) was retrieved from a study of T cell responses to AZD1222 COVID-19 vaccine. As for the study in general: Doses given second, at about 4 or about 12 weeks, were pooled.

Sequenced by immunoSEQ multiplex PCR; TCRdb stores in-frame clones only, minus some. This table holds over 75,000 clones, over 85% found once. In the case of this clone: Its antigen is unknown.

Whole-study results and caveats: Baseline testing showed seropositivity in only six or seven AZD1222 recipients. Elevations in Spike-specific TCR breadth and depth followed administration of two AZD1222 doses. Across spike, vaccine-associated CD4 TCRs were found, dominant at 160-218 and 743-854.

CDR1 and CDR2 (germline): SGHVS, FQNEAQ. V gave up 5 bases and J gave up 4 bases, with 9 bases separating them. The CDR3 is made up of 13 amino acids. The rearrangement uses TRBV7-8 and TRBJ1-5; D uncertain. The receptor was derived from an adult in good health. The specimen comprised peripheral blood, sampled on day 0 of AZD1222 vaccination. The CDR3 reads CASSRGRNQPQHF. The CDR3 bases are TGTGCCAGCAGCCGAGGACGGAATCAGCCCCAGCATTTT.